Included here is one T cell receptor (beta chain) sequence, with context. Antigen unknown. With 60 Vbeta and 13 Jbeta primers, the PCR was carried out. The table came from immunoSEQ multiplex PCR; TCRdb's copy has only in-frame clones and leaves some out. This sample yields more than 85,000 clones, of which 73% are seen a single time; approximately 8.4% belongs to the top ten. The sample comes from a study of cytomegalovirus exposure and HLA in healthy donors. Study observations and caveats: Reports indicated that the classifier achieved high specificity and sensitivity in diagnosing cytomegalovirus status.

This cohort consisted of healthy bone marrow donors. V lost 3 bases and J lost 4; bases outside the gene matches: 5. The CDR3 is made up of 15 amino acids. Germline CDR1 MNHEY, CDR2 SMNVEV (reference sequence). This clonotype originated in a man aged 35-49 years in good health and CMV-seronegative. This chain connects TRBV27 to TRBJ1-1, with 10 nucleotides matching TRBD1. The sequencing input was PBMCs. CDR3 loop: CASSLGTGVSTEAFF. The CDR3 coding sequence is TGTGCCAGCAGTTTGGGGACAGGGGTGTCCACTGAAGCTTTCTTT.